This passage covers 30 T cell receptor beta chains from one sample sequenced in a study of early T cells in non-severe SARS-CoV-2 infection. Using its own MiXCR run on the 5' RACE reads, TCRdb lists one record per CDR3 protein. This table holds roughly 60,000 distinct CDR3 sequences, 5.5% to 8.5% found once. This specimen consisted of whole blood, obtained at baseline. The receptor source for this set is an adult who was a healthcare worker with PCR-confirmed SARS-CoV-2 infection or an uninfected control (not recorded which).

This clonotype has only a few counts. The chain has TRBV3-1 and TRBJ2-7; D might be TRBD1 (5 bases). Trimming took off 2 bases at V and 6 bases at J, with 11 bases between the two ends. There are 13 residues in the CDR3. The germline V gene has CDR1 LGHDT and CDR2 YNNKEL (reference sequence). This CDR3 is CASSQQGPGEQYF. The DNA for the CDR3 is TGTGCCAGCAGCCAACAGGGCCCGGGCGAGCAGTACTTC.

This chain links TRBV19 with TRBJ1-2, with 8 bases that match TRBD1. The CDR3 loop spans 14 amino acids. Germline V gene sequence: CDR1 LNHDA, CDR2 SQIVND (reference sequence). After removal of 10 bases from V and 5 bases from J, the junction contained 12 bases not matched to a gene. The CDR3 protein is CATRGDRREYGYTF. The CDR3 region has the DNA TGTGCCACCAGGGGGGACAGGCGGGAATATGGCTACACCTTC.

The genes are TRBV12-3 or TRBV12-4 and TRBJ1-4; D may be TRBD1 (6 bases). This CDR3 spans 14 amino acids. V dropped 6 bases and J dropped 2 bases, with 10 bases sitting between them. CDR3 residues: CASRGTTTNEKLFF. As DNA, the CDR3 is TGTGCCAGCAGAGGGACAACCACTAATGAAAAACTGTTTTTT.

This chain joins TRBV6-4 and TRBJ2-4, with 8 bases identical to TRBD1. Germline V gene lookup returns CDR1 MRHNA and CDR2 SNTAGT. There are 15 residues in the CDR3. V lost 6 bases, J lost 2 bases, and 6 bases stayed unmatched. CDR3 sequence reads: CASRGQGGPKNIQYF. In DNA, the CDR3 is TGTGCCAGCAGAGGACAGGGCGGGCCCAAAAACATTCAGTACTTC.

This clonotype has at least ten counts. This chain joins TRBV6-2 or TRBV6-3 and TRBJ2-1, with a tentative D call TRBD2 (6 bases). Germline V gene sequence: CDR1 MNHEY, CDR2 SVGEGT. Trimming took 5 bases from V and 9 from J, leaving 11 bases between them. This CDR3 spans 12 amino acids. CDR3 protein: CASSPLGSEQFF. In DNA, the CDR3 is TGTGCCAGCAGTCCCCTCGGGAGTGAGCAGTTCTTC.

This chain links TRBV28 with TRBJ2-3, with D possibly TRBD1 on 6 matching bases. The germline CDR1 and CDR2 sequences are MDHEN and SYDVKM. This CDR3 has 12 residues. Trimming shortened V by 6 bases and J by 2 bases, and 6 bases separated the two germline ends. CDR3 sequence reads: CASRGATDTQYF. CDR3 sequence (DNA): TGTGCCAGCAGGGGGGCCACAGATACGCAGTATTTT.

The genes are TRBV11-3 and TRBJ1-1, with a possible D match to TRBD1 (5 bases). CDR1 SGHNT and CDR2 YENEEA come from the germline V gene. The V gene lost 5 bases and the J gene lost 3 bases, with 7 bases spanning the gap. The CDR3 consists of 12 residues. CDR3 sequence (DNA): TGTGCCAGCAGCAGGGGTGACACTGAAGCTTTCTTT. Residues: CASSRGDTEAFF.

This clonotype was seen at least ten times. V gene TRBV9 combines with J gene TRBJ2-3; 9 bases line up with TRBD2. J lost 2 bases, V lost 5 bases, and 6 bases had no gene match. Germline V gives CDR1 SGDLS, CDR2 YYNGEE. The CDR3 covers 15 residues. CDR3: CASSLAGIATDTQYF. As DNA, the CDR3 is TGTGCCAGCAGTCTAGCGGGGATCGCCACAGATACGCAGTATTTT.

This clonotype was detected many times. The chain uses TRBV19 and TRBJ1-5, with a possible D match to TRBD1 (5 bases). With 2 bases removed from V and 2 bases from J, the gap between germline ends came to 10 bases. From germline, CDR1 is LNHDA and CDR2 SQIVND (reference sequence). The CDR3 runs 15 residues. In DNA, the CDR3 is TGTGCCAGTAGTATAATGAGGGGTGGCAATCAGCCCCAGCATTTT. It codes for CASSIMRGGNQPQHF.

This clonotype was observed at least ten times. This chain uses TRBV7-6 with TRBJ2-1; D call uncertain. Germline CDR1 reads SGHVS; CDR2 reads FNYEAQ. V dropped 4 bases and J dropped 12 bases, with 10 bases sitting between them. The CDR3 is 11 residues long. Written as DNA, the CDR3 is TGTGCCAGCAGCTCGGGCCTAGGGCAGTTCTTC. This encodes CASSSGLGQFF.

This clonotype was seen repeatedly, ten times or more. The CDR3 DNA follows: TGTGCCAGCAGCTTCGTGGCCAATGAGCAGTTCTTC. It codes for CASSFVANEQFF. The chain joins TRBV7-2 to TRBJ2-1; no reliable D call. The CDR3 runs to 12 residues. CDR1 SGHTA and CDR2 FQGNSA come from the germline V gene. V lost 3 bases and J 6 bases, leaving 6 bases between the germline ends.

This clonotype was counted ten times or more. The V gene is TRBV12-3 or TRBV12-4, the J gene TRBJ1-5; 9 nucleotides line up with TRBD1. CDR3 size: 16 residues. The J segment lost 5 bases and the V segment lost 3 bases, leaving 8 bases of the junction unmatched. The CDR3 nucleotides are TGTGCCAGCAGTTTCTTCGGACAGGGGTTCGATCAGCCCCAGCATTTT. This encodes CASSFFGQGFDQPQHF.

There are many counts of this clonotype. V gene TRBV27 combines with J gene TRBJ1-5, with D tentatively TRBD1 (6 bases). The V gene lost 4 bases and the J gene lost 3 bases, with 10 bases spanning the gap. The CDR3 is 14 amino acids. The germline CDR1 and CDR2 sequences are MNHEY and SMNVEV (reference sequence). CDR3 sequence: CASSSGQPNQPQHF. For the CDR3, the DNA is TGTGCCAGCAGTTCAGGACAGCCCAATCAGCCCCAGCATTTT.

The V gene is TRBV28, the J gene TRBJ1-5, with D possibly being TRBD1 (5 bases). The V and J ends lost 6 bases and 0 bases respectively, with 9 bases between them. The CDR3 length is 14 residues. Germline V gene lookup returns CDR1 MDHEN and CDR2 SYDVKM. CDR3 sequence (DNA): TGTGCCAGCAGAGGGGTCTTTAGCAATCAGCCCCAGCATTTT. It translates to CASRGVFSNQPQHF.

V and J are TRBV30 and TRBJ1-3; D is unclear. Germline V gene lookup returns CDR1 GTSNPN and CDR2 SVGIG (reference sequence). CDR3 length equals 11 residues. The V gene lost 3 bases and the J gene lost 4 bases, with 4 bases spanning the gap. The CDR3 spells CAWSVGNTIYF. Written as DNA, the CDR3 is TGTGCCTGGAGCGTCGGAAACACCATATATTTT. Variable domain in full (rest from reference TRBV30 and TRBJ1-3): SQTIHQWPATLVQPVGSPLSLECTVEGTSNPNLYWYRQAAGRGLQLLFYSVGIGQISSEVPQNLSASRPQDRQFILSSKKLLLSDSGFYLCAWSVGNTIYFGEGSWLTVV.

J is TRBJ2-1 and V is TRBV5-1; D remains ambiguous. CDR1 SGHRS and CDR2 YFSETQ come from the germline V gene. Trimming pared 2 bases from V and 2 bases from J, leaving 11 bases between. This CDR3 contains 15 residues. CDR3 residues: CASSFGLPTYNEQFF. The CDR3 DNA sequence: TGCGCCAGCAGCTTTGGATTACCGACCTACAATGAGCAGTTCTTC.

This clonotype was observed at least ten times. The chain carries TRBV4-3 and TRBJ1-1; D gene uncertain. This CDR3 contains 16 residues. Germline loops: CDR1 LGHNA, CDR2 YSLEER. The V and J ends lost 3 bases and 0 bases respectively, with 14 bases between them. DNA of the CDR3: TGCGCCAGCAGCCAGACCCGAGCCGGGGTGAACACTGAAGCTTTCTTT. Translated: CASSQTRAGVNTEAFF.

The V and J genes are TRBV5-1 and TRBJ1-1; possibly TRBD1 for D (5 bases). CDR1 and CDR2 from the germline V gene are SGHRS and YFSETQ. The CDR3 has 15 residues. V lost 4 bases, J lost 5 bases, and 18 bases lay in between. The CDR3 nucleotides read TGCGCCAGCAGCCCGGTTGGGGCCCCGGGAACTGAAGCTTTCTTT. Translating gives CASSPVGAPGTEAFF.

This clonotype occurred many times. The genes are TRBV4-3 and TRBJ1-2; the match to TRBD1 covers 8 bases. The CDR3 spans 15 residues. V trimming: 0 bases; J trimming: 5 bases; junction bases outside the gene matches: 5. In germline, CDR1 is LGHNA, CDR2 YSLEER. CDR3 coding DNA: TGCGCCAGCAGCCAAGATCCCAGGGGGCAGTATGGCTACACCTTC. This translates into CASSQDPRGQYGYTF.

This clonotype appeared many times. The genes are TRBV6-5 and TRBJ1-1, with 9 bases identical to TRBD1. V shed 0 bases, J shed 0 bases, and the junction held 5 bases outside the gene matches. In germline, CDR1 is MNHEY, CDR2 SVGAGI. CDR3 length: 17 amino acids. This chain's CDR3 is CASSYSRQGGLNTEAFF. Here the CDR3 DNA reads TGTGCCAGCAGTTACTCTCGACAGGGGGGGTTGAACACTGAAGCTTTCTTT.

V is TRBV7-6 and J is TRBJ2-5; D ambiguous. Trimming shortened V by 5 bases and J by 1 base, and 11 bases separated the two germline ends. The germline CDR1 and CDR2 sequences are SGHVS and FNYEAQ. The CDR3 is 14 residues long. The CDR3 here is CASSQRLIQETQYF. DNA of the CDR3: TGTGCCAGCAGCCAGAGACTTATCCAAGAGACCCAGTACTTC.

This clonotype occurred many times. The genes are TRBV4-3 and TRBJ2-1; tentatively, D is TRBD1 (5 bases). CDR1 is LGHNA, CDR2 YSLEER, per germline. Trimming took off 0 bases at V and 8 bases at J, with 20 bases between the two ends. This CDR3 comprises 17 residues. CDR3 nucleotides: TGCGCCAGCAGCCAAGATCTTCCTAGGGGCTTCACCCATGAGCAGTTCTTC. This encodes CASSQDLPRGFTHEQFF.

Ten or more counts support this clonotype. The chain recombines TRBV28 with TRBJ1-1; no clear D. The CDR3 has 9 residues. V was clipped by 2 bases and J by 11 bases, with 3 bases between them. Germline-derived CDR1 and CDR2 are MDHEN and SYDVKM. CDR3 sequence: CASSLGAFF. CDR3 nucleotides: TGTGCCAGCAGTTTAGGGGCTTTCTTT.

The chain has TRBV7-9 and TRBJ2-3; maybe TRBD2 (5 bases). V lost 5 bases to trimming and J lost 5 bases, with 8 bases between them. Germline loops: CDR1 SEHNR, CDR2 FQNEAQ (reference sequence). The CDR3 consists of 12 residues. The CDR3 DNA sequence: TGTGCCAGCAGCCAGGCGGGAGATACGCAGTATTTT. Encoded protein: CASSQAGDTQYF.

This clonotype appeared many times. The chain employs TRBV7-9 and TRBJ2-3, with 10 nucleotides matching TRBD1. CDR1 and CDR2 (germline): SEHNR, FQNEAQ (reference sequence). The length of the CDR3 is 15 residues. V lost 4 bases to trimming and J lost 6 bases; unmatched junction nucleotides: 7. The chain's CDR3 is CASSSTGGAGDTQYF. For the CDR3, the DNA is TGTGCCAGCAGCTCGACAGGGGGCGCCGGGGATACGCAGTATTTT.

This clonotype was counted ten times or more. The J gene is TRBJ2-1, the V gene TRBV7-2; D is ambiguous. CDR1 and CDR2 (germline): SGHTA, FQGNSA. Trimming removed 3 bases at V and 4 bases at J, with 10 bases between. This CDR3 is built from 14 residues. The CDR3 DNA reads as TGTGCCAGCAGCTTGGCTCTCGCTTACAATGAGCAGTTCTTC. Its translation: CASSLALAYNEQFF.

A few counts support this clonotype. The rearrangement joins TRBV20-1 to TRBJ2-7; TRBD1 might be the D (6 bases). Germline values: CDR1 DFQATT, CDR2 SNEGSKA (reference sequence). This CDR3 contains 13 residues. Trimming removed 0 bases from V and 6 bases from J, with 12 bases in between. CDR3 DNA: TGCAGTGCTAGAGAGGGGGCAGGGCGCGAGCAGTACTTC. It codes for CSAREGAGREQYF.

For this clonotype: Since a much larger clone is just one base distant, this may be a read error. The rearrangement uses TRBV18 and TRBJ2-1; D possibly corresponds to TRBD2 (6 bases). The CDR3 is made up of 16 amino acids. V was pared by 8 bases and J by 7 bases, with 24 bases between. Germline CDR1 is KGHSH and CDR2 is LQKENI. The CDR3 reads CASTLQTSSIGNEQFF. In nucleotides, the CDR3 is TGTGCCAGCACACTCCAAACTAGCTCAATTGGGAATGAGCAGTTCTTC.

This clonotype has only a few counts. The V and J genes are TRBV12-3 or TRBV12-4 and TRBJ1-5; TRBD1 might be the D (5 bases). V dropped 3 bases and J dropped 5 bases, with 14 bases sitting between them. The length of the CDR3 is 15 residues. The CDR3 sequence: CASSLAGSRYQPQHF. CDR3 DNA sequence: TGTGCCAGCAGTTTGGCAGGGTCTAGGTATCAGCCCCAGCATTTT.

The table lists this clonotype with many counts. The chain uses TRBV7-2 and TRBJ2-7, with 8 bases that match TRBD1. Germline assignment: CDR1 SGHTA and CDR2 FQGNSA. Trimming took 6 bases from V and 3 from J; bases not matched to a gene: 7. The CDR3 spans 14 residues. The CDR3: CASSKQGGGYEQYF. CDR3 bases: TGTGCCAGCAGTAAACAGGGGGGTGGCTACGAGCAGTACTTC. Full variable domain (remainder filled in from reference TRBV7-2 and TRBJ2-7): GAGVSQSPSNKVTEKGKDVELRCDPISGHTALYWYRQSLGQGLEFLIYFQGNSAPDKSGLPSDRFSAERTGGSVSTLTIQRTQQEDSAVYLCASSKQGGGYEQYFGPGTRLTVT.